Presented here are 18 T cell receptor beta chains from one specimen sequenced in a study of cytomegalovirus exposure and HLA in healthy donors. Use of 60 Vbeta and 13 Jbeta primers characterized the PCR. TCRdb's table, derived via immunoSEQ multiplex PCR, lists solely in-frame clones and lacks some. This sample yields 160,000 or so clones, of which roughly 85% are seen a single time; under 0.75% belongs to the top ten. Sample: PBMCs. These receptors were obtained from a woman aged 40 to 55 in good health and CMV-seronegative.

Written as DNA, the CDR3 is TGTGCCAGCAGTTCCCGGACAGGGGGATATCAGCCCCAGCATTTT. Its protein is CASSSRTGGYQPQHF. This chain connects TRBV28 to TRBJ1-5; 10 bases map to TRBD1. Germline assignment: CDR1 MDHEN and CDR2 SYDVKM. J gave up 5 bases and V 4 bases, and 5 bases lay outside the gene matches. This CDR3 is built from 15 residues.

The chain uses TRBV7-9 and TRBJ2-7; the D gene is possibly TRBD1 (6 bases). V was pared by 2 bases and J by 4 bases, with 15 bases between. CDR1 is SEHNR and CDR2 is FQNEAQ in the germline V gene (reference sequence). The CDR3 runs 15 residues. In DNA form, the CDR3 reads TGTGCCAGCAGCTTATCAGGGGATAAGTCTTACGAGCAGTACTTC. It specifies CASSLSGDKSYEQYF.

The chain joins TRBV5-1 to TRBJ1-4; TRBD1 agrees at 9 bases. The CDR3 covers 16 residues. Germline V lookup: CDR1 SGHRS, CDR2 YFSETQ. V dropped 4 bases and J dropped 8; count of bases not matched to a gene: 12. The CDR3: CASSRGQGGFREKLFF. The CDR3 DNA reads TGCGCCAGCAGCCGGGGACAGGGAGGTTTTAGAGAAAAACTGTTTTTT.

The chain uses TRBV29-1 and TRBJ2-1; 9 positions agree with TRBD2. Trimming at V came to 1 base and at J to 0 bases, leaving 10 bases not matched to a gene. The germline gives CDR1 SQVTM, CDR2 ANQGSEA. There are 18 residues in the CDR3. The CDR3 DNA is TGCAGCGTTGAAGGACTAGCGGATCCCCCGAGCTCCTACAATGAGCAGTTCTTC. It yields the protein CSVEGLADPPSSYNEQFF.

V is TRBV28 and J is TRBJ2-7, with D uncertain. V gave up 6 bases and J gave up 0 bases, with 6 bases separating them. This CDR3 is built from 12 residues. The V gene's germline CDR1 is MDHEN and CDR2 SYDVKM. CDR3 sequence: CASRIGSYEQYF. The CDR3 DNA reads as TGTGCCAGCAGGATCGGCTCCTACGAGCAGTACTTC. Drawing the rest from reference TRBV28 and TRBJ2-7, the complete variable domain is DVKVTQSSRYLVKRTGEKVFLECVQDMDHENMFWYRQDPGLGLRLIYFSYDVKMKEKGDIPEGYSVSREKKERFSLILESASTNQTSMYLCASRIGSYEQYFGPGTRLTVT.

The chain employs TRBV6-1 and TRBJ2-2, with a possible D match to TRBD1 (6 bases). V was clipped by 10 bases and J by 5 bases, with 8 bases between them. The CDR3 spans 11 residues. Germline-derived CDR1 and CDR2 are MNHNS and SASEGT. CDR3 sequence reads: CATDRTGELFF. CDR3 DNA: TGTGCCACAGACAGGACCGGGGAGCTGTTTTTT.

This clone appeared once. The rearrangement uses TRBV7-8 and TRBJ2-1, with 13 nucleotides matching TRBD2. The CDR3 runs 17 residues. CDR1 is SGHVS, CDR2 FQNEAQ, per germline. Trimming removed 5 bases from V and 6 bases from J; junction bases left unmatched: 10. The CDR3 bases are TGTGCCAGCAGCCCGATCCCACTAGCGGGGGGGGGCAATGAGCAGTTCTTC. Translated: CASSPIPLAGGGNEQFF.

The CDR3 region is CASSESGLARYNEQFF. CDR3 DNA: TGCGCCAGCAGTGAGTCGGGGCTAGCGCGGTACAATGAGCAGTTCTTC. This rearrangement joins TRBV10-1 to TRBJ2-1, with D possibly being TRBD2 (6 bases). Germline CDR1 and CDR2: WNHNN and SYGVQD (reference sequence). The V gene lost 0 bases and the J gene lost 4 bases, with 13 bases spanning the gap. CDR3 length: 16 amino acids.

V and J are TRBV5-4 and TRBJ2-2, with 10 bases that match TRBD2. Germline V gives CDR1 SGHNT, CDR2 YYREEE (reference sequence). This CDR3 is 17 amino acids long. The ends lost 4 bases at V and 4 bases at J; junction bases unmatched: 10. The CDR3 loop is CASSLGLSGRITGELFF. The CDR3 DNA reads TGTGCCAGCAGCCTGGGTCTTAGCGGGAGGATCACCGGGGAGCTGTTTTTT.

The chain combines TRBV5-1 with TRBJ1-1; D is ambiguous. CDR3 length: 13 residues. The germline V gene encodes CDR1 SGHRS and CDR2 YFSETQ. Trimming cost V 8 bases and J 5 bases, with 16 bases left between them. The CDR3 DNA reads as TGCGCCAGAAGAGAGGGCCGCACAACTGAAGCTTTCTTT. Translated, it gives CARREGRTTEAFF.

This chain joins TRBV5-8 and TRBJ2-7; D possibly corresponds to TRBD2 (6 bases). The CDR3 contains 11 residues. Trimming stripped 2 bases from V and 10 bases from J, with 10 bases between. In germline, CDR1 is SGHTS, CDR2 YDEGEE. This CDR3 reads CASSFRRVQYF. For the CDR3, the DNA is TGTGCCAGCAGCTTCAGGAGGGTTCAGTACTTC.

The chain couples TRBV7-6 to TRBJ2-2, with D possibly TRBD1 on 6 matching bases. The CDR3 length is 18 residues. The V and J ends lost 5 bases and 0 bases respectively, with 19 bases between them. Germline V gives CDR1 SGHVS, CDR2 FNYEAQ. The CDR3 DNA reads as TGTGCCAGCAGCCCAGTCCGCACAGGGTACTCGAACACCGGGGAGCTGTTTTTT. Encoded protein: CASSPVRTGYSNTGELFF. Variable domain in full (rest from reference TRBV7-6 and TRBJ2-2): GAGVSQSPRYKVTKRGQDVALRCDPISGHVSLYWYRQALGQGPEFLTYFNYEAQQDKSGLPNDRFSAERPEGSISTLTIQRTEQRDSAMYRCASSPVRTGYSNTGELFFGEGSRLTVL.

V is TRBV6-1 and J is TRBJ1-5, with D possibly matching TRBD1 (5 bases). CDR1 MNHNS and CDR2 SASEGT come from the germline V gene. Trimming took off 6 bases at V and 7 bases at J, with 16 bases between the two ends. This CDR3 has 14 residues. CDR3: CASSHRQGLQPQHF. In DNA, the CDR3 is TGTGCCAGCAGCCACCGGCAGGGTCTACAGCCCCAGCATTTT.

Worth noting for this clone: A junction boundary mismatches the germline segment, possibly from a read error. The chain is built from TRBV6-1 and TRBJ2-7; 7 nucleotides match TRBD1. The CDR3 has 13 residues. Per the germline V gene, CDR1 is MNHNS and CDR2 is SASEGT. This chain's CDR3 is CASSRQGPYERYF. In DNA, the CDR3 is TGTGCCAGCAGCCGACAGGGCCCCTACGAGCGGTACTTC.

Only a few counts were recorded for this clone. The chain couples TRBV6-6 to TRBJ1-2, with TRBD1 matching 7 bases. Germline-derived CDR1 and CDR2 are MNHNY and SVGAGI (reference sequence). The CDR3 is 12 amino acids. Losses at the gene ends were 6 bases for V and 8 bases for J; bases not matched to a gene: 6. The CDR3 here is CASRIDRDGYTF. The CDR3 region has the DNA TGTGCCAGCAGGATTGACAGGGACGGCTACACCTTC.

CDR3 loop: CASSQETSGPAYQETQYF. The CDR3 DNA follows: TGCGCCAGCAGCCAAGAGACTAGCGGGCCGGCGTACCAAGAGACCCAGTACTTC. V and J are TRBV4-1 and TRBJ2-5; 10 bases line up with TRBD2. J gave up 0 bases and V 0 bases, and 7 bases lay outside the gene matches. The CDR3 covers 18 residues. The germline CDR1 and CDR2 sequences are MGHRA and YSYEKL.

As DNA, the CDR3 is TGCGCCAGCAGCTTGGGACAGGGGGGCAGGAATGAGCAGTTCTTC. This gives the protein CASSLGQGGRNEQFF. This chain links TRBV5-1 with TRBJ2-1; 9 bases map to TRBD1. Trimming cost V 0 bases and J 7 bases; bases outside gene matches: 5. CDR3 length equals 15 residues. Germline V gene lookup returns CDR1 SGHRS and CDR2 YFSETQ. Full variable domain (outside the CDR3, taken from reference TRBV5-1 and TRBJ2-1): KAGVTQTPRYLIKTRGQQVTLSCSPISGHRSVSWYQQTPGQGLQFLFEYFSETQRNKGNFPGRFSGRQFSNSRSEMNVSTLELGDSALYLCASSLGQGGRNEQFFGPGTRLTVL.

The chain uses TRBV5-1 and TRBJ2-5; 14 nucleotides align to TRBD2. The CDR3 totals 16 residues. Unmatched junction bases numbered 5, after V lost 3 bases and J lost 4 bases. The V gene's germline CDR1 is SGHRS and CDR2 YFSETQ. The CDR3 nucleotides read TGCGCCAGCAGCTCCGGGACTAGCGGGAGTCGAGAGACCCAGTACTTC. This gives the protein CASSSGTSGSRETQYF. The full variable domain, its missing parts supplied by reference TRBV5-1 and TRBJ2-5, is KAGVTQTPRYLIKTRGQQVTLSCSPISGHRSVSWYQQTPGQGLQFLFEYFSETQRNKGNFPGRFSGRQFSNSRSEMNVSTLELGDSALYLCASSSGTSGSRETQYFGPGTRLLVL.